Here is one TCR beta chain with its context. What it recognizes is unknown. Every donor provided around 9.5 milliliters of peripheral blood. Total RNA extraction produced at least 6 micrograms (per sample) for the study. The sample is drawn from a study of blood T cells in healthy people across ages. Findings and limits, study-wide: Older age went with lower TCR beta diversity per million T cells, in a roughly linear way.

Sample-barcoded 5' priming and a J-beta primer mix drove a second PCR of roughly 6 to 12 cycles. One entry per CDR3 protein, called by TCRdb with MiXCR from the 5' RACE reads. The repertoire holds a few hundred thousand distinct CDR3 sequences, with around 27% as singletons. In germline, CDR1 is SGHVS, CDR2 FNYEAQ. The CDR3 runs to 13 residues. The receptor was derived from an older woman in good health. The specimen sequenced was blood. This chain connects TRBV7-6 to TRBJ2-5, with D possibly called TRBD1 or TRBD2 (5 bases each). The J call may be faulty, since TRBJ2-7 better matches the DNA end. The DNA of the CDR3 is TGTGCCAGCAGCGCCGGGGCTACCTACGAGCAGTACTTC. This encodes CASSAGATYEQYF.